Described below is a single T cell receptor (beta chain) sequence and its context. These data belong to a study of T cells expressing NK-cell markers. Reanalyzing the 5' RACE reads, TCRdb keeps one entry per CDR3 protein, without DNA. Reported are around 260,000 distinct CDR3 sequences; the ten largest clones contain around 4.2%. This CDR3 spans 13 amino acids. This sequence originates from a woman between 18 and 70 years old in good health. V gene TRBV12-3 or TRBV12-4 combines with J gene TRBJ1-5. Material for sequencing was blood T cells: a sorted CD56 or NKG2C T cell subset, CD4+ or CD8+ T cells, or bulk PBMC T cells (not recorded which). CDR3 in amino acids: CASSLFPDQPQHF.